Listed below are T cell receptor beta chains from one sample, sequenced in a study of blood T cell repertoires in COVID-19. Measured with immunoSEQ multiplex PCR; TCRdb has only the in-frame clones, and not every one. The sample contains about 170,000 clones, about four fifths of which appear only once. The sample consisted of peripheral blood. The receptors stem from a man in his 70s with active or convalescent COVID-19. CDR3s include the opening cysteine and the closing phenylalanine or tryptophan. The D gene is left open where the match is weak. Size tells how often a clone was seen (once, few, many) or the class of an expanded clone, and some rows leave it out.

V: TRBV9; size: -; D: -; J: TRBJ1-1; CDR3: CASSLTGGSNTEAFF; DNA: TGTGCCAGCAGCCTCACTGGCGGGTCGAACACTGAAGCTTTCTTT
V: TRBV28; size: once; D: -; J: TRBJ1-3; CDR3: CASSTWTVRSGNTIYF; DNA: TGTGCCAGCAGTACCTGGACAGTGCGCTCTGGAAACACCATATATTTT
V: TRBV28; size: -; D: -; J: TRBJ1-5; CDR3: CASSPGSGVQPQHF; DNA: TGTGCCAGCAGTCCCGGATCGGGGGTTCAGCCCCAGCATTTT
V: TRBV7-2; size: -; D: -; J: TRBJ2-1; CDR3: CASSFRSSYNEQFF; DNA: TGTGCCAGCAGCTTCAGAAGCTCCTACAATGAGCAGTTCTTC
V: TRBV5-5; size: -; D: -; J: TRBJ1-2; CDR3: CASSSAENYGYTF; DNA: TGTGCCAGCAGCTCCGCAGAAAACTATGGCTACACCTTC
V: TRBV5-1; size: -; D: -; J: TRBJ1-2; CDR3: CASSLEGVFAYGYTF; DNA: TGCGCCAGCAGCTTGGAGGGGGTCTTCGCCTATGGCTACACCTTC
V: TRBV5-6; size: -; D: -; J: TRBJ1-1; CDR3: CASSTTRYTEAFF; DNA: TGTGCCAGCAGCACAACAAGATACACTGAAGCTTTCTTT
V: TRBV14; size: -; D: -; J: TRBJ2-6; CDR3: CASSPVERAGANVLTF; DNA: TGTGCCAGCAGCCCGGTCGAGCGTGCTGGGGCCAACGTCCTGACTTTC
V: TRBV7-6; size: -; D: -; J: TRBJ2-1; CDR3: CASSLGGRGDSEQFF; DNA: TGTGCCAGCAGCTTAGGAGGCAGGGGGGATTCTGAGCAGTTCTTC
V: TRBV18; size: -; D: -; J: TRBJ2-7; CDR3: CASSPRQYVYEQYF; DNA: TGTGCCAGCTCACCAAGACAGTATGTCTACGAGCAGTACTTC
V: TRBV28; size: -; D: TRBD2; J: TRBJ2-7; CDR3: CASVPSGRAFYEQYF; DNA: TGTGCCAGCGTCCCTAGCGGGAGGGCCTTCTACGAGCAGTACTTC
V: TRBV18; size: -; D: -; J: TRBJ1-1; CDR3: CASSPRGMSTGNTEAFF; DNA: TGTGCCAGCTCACCACGCGGGATGTCAACGGGCAACACTGAAGCTTTCTTT
V: TRBV28; size: -; D: -; J: TRBJ2-1; CDR3: CASSPPHLALPSYNEQFF; DNA: TGTGCCAGCAGTCCTCCCCATCTAGCGCTTCCCTCCTACAATGAGCAGTTCTTC
V: TRBV7-6; size: -; D: TRBD1; J: TRBJ1-6; CDR3: CASSPRQGNGSPLHF; DNA: TGTGCCAGCAGCCCAAGACAGGGGAATGGTTCACCCCTCCACTTT
V: TRBV10-2; size: -; D: -; J: TRBJ1-2; CDR3: CASSFSQVANYGYTF; DNA: TGCGCCAGCAGTTTCTCGCAGGTAGCTAACTATGGCTACACCTTC